This T cell receptor (beta chain) was found in a study of CD8+ T cells in alopecia areata. As the sequencing template, cDNA was produced by extracting RNA and reverse transcribing it. TCRdb keeps only in-frame clones here, not all; method: immunoSEQ multiplex PCR. The sample lists 130,000 to 150,000 clones; 87% were seen once. The V gene lost 0 bases and the J gene lost 2 bases, with 15 bases spanning the gap. The germline V gene encodes CDR1 SGHDT and CDR2 YYEEEE. CDR3 length: 16 residues. The sequencing here drew on CD8+ T cells sorted from blood, taken at week 0. This clonotype was sampled from a human donor with alopecia areata. The chain carries TRBV5-6 and TRBJ2-7; D is uncertain. The CDR3 nucleotides read TGTGCCAGCAGCTTGGCCGCGGCAGCGCCGCCCTACGAGCAGTACTTC. Encoded protein: CASSLAAAAPPYEQYF. The whole variable domain, remainder taken from reference TRBV5-6 and TRBJ2-7, is DAGVTQSPTHLIKTRGQQVTLRCSPKSGHDTVSWYQQALGQGPQFIFQYYEEEERQRGNFPDRFSGHQFPNYSSELNVNALLLGDSALYLCASSLAAAAPPYEQYFGPGTRLTVT.